This passage covers 24 T cell receptor beta chains from one sample sequenced in a study of CD4+ T cells in melanoma. The assay was immunoSEQ multiplex PCR, and TCRdb's table has in-frame clones only and misses some. The sample comprises tens of thousands of clones, about 80% of which are singletons, and 3.5% to 4% rests with the top ten. Sequenced: cells from a culture (not recorded whether cultured in vitro). The receptors originated from a human donor with melanoma.

The chain has TRBV5-5 and TRBJ2-5; 9 bases agree with TRBD2. Trimming cost V 0 bases and J 3 bases; bases outside gene matches: 6. Germline CDR1 SGHKS, CDR2 YYEKEE (reference sequence). This CDR3 spans 16 amino acids. This CDR3 is CASSLAPLAGKETQYF. The CDR3 DNA reads as TGTGCCAGCAGCTTGGCACCCCTAGCGGGGAAAGAGACCCAGTACTTC.

This chain joins TRBV11-2 and TRBJ2-3; TRBD1 matches 7 bases. CDR1 is SGHAT, CDR2 FQNNGV, per germline. The trim removed 5 bases at V and 8 bases at J, leaving 7 bases unmatched. CDR3 length: 13 residues. The CDR3 spells CASSNRDSLTQYF. CDR3 nucleotide sequence: TGTGCCAGCAGCAACCGGGACAGCCTTACGCAGTATTTT.

The V gene is TRBV19, the J gene TRBJ2-7; possible D gene TRBD1, 5 bases. This CDR3 has 15 amino acids. Germline values: CDR1 LNHDA, CDR2 SQIVND (reference sequence). Trimming cost V 1 base and J 3 bases, with 13 bases left between them. The CDR3 bases are TGTGCCAGTAGTATAGGCGACAGACCAAACTACGAGCAGTACTTC. Translated, it gives CASSIGDRPNYEQYF.

V usage is TRBV7-2 and J usage is TRBJ2-7, with D hard to call. Looked up from germline, CDR1 is SGHTA and CDR2 is FQGNSA. Trimming shortened V by 2 bases and J by 1 base, and 9 bases separated the two germline ends. This CDR3 spans 14 amino acids. This CDR3 reads CASSLSWGSYEQYF. The CDR3 nucleotides read TGTGCCAGCAGCTTAAGTTGGGGATCCTACGAGCAGTACTTC.

The chain links TRBV15 to TRBJ1-4; TRBD1 agrees at 7 bases. The J segment lost 7 bases and the V segment lost 0 bases, leaving 11 bases of the junction unmatched. CDR1 LNHNV and CDR2 YYDKDF come from the germline V gene (reference sequence). This CDR3 has 17 amino acids. The CDR3, as DNA: TGTGCCACCAGCAGAGATTACAGCAGGGGGACGGGTGAAAAACTGTTTTTT. This encodes CATSRDYSRGTGEKLFF.

This chain connects TRBV11-2 to TRBJ1-1, with 8 bases fitting TRBD1. CDR3 length equals 18 residues. V lost 1 base and J lost 4; bases outside the gene matches: 14. Germline V gives CDR1 SGHAT, CDR2 FQNNGV. Here the CDR3 reads CASSLAFARGRGTTEAFF. For the CDR3, the DNA is TGTGCCAGCAGCTTAGCGTTCGCCAGGGGGCGGGGAACCACTGAAGCTTTCTTT.

This sequence joins TRBV4-2 and TRBJ2-7; D is undetermined. The germline CDR1 and CDR2 sequences are LGHNA and YNFKEQ. Trimming cost V 1 base and J 6 bases, with 13 bases left between them. The CDR3 covers 14 residues. Here the CDR3 reads CASSQGYSPPEQYF. DNA of the CDR3: TGTGCCAGCAGCCAAGGATACAGCCCCCCCGAGCAGTACTTC.

The rearrangement links TRBV2 to TRBJ2-5; the match to TRBD2 covers 11 bases. This CDR3 contains 16 residues. CDR1 and CDR2 (germline): SNHLY, FYNNEI. V dropped 7 bases and J dropped 3; count of bases not matched to a gene: 10. The CDR3 sequence: CASIPLSGGAEETQYF. The DNA of the CDR3 is TGTGCCAGCATTCCCCTTAGCGGGGGGGCCGAAGAGACCCAGTACTTC. Filled out from reference TRBV2 and TRBJ2-5, the complete variable domain reads EPEVTQTPSHQVTQMGQEVILRCVPISNHLYFYWYRQILGQKVEFLVSFYNNEISEKSEIFDDQFSVERPDGSNFTLKIRSTKLEDSAMYFCASIPLSGGAEETQYFGPGTRLLVL.

The V and J genes are TRBV18 and TRBJ1-1; D remains unclear. With 3 bases removed from V and 5 bases from J, the gap between germline ends came to 10 bases. The V gene's germline CDR1 is KGHSH and CDR2 LQKENI. The CDR3 length is 13 residues. The CDR3: CASSPVAATEAFF. The CDR3 DNA follows: TGTGCCAGCTCACCGGTCGCAGCTACTGAAGCTTTCTTT.

The chain employs TRBV5-6 and TRBJ1-1; D not resolved. The CDR3 contains 13 residues. CDR1 SGHDT and CDR2 YYEEEE come from the germline V gene. V lost 3 bases, J lost 3 bases, and 9 bases lay in between. The CDR3, as DNA: TGTGCCAGCAGCTCGGACGATTACACTGAAGCTTTCTTT. It codes for CASSSDDYTEAFF.

This chain links TRBV18 with TRBJ1-1; D not certain. The V and J ends lost 3 bases and 0 bases respectively, with 2 bases between them. The CDR3 runs 12 residues. Germline CDR1 KGHSH, CDR2 LQKENI. Here the CDR3 reads CASSPLNTEAFF. The CDR3 DNA follows: TGTGCCAGCTCACCGTTGAACACTGAAGCTTTCTTT.

This clone was seen once. The J gene is TRBJ2-7, the V gene TRBV27; D is unresolved. Between the trimmed V and J ends, which lost 5 bases and 2 bases, there was a span of 22 bases. This CDR3 comprises 17 residues. The germline CDR1 and CDR2 sequences are MNHEY and SMNVEV (reference sequence). The CDR3 bases are TGTGCCAGCAGTGCCCAAGGCAGAACACTTGATACCTACGAGCAGTACTTC. Its protein is CASSAQGRTLDTYEQYF.

J is TRBJ2-1 and V is TRBV5-1; TRBD1 matches 8 bases. CDR1 and CDR2 from the germline V gene are SGHRS and YFSETQ. J was trimmed by 5 bases and V by 5 bases; bases with no gene match: 9. CDR3 length: 15 residues. The CDR3 bases are TGCGCCAGCAGGATAGGACAGGGCGGGCACAATGAGCAGTTCTTC. As protein: CASRIGQGGHNEQFF.

The chain recombines TRBV5-1 with TRBJ1-5, with TRBD1 as a possible D gene (6 bases). Germline CDR1 is SGHRS and CDR2 is YFSETQ. CDR3 length equals 14 residues. Trimming removed 3 bases from V and 7 bases from J, with 14 bases in between. The CDR3 nucleotides are TGCGCCAGCAGCTCGGGACATTTGTCACAGCCCCAGCATTTT. Its protein is CASSSGHLSQPQHF.

J is TRBJ2-4 and V is TRBV15; D might be TRBD1 (6 bases). Germline CDR1 is LNHNV and CDR2 is YYDKDF (reference sequence). V lost 5 bases and J 4 bases, leaving 15 bases between the germline ends. The CDR3 is 15 residues long. CDR3 region: CATSWGTQGKNIQYF. In DNA, the CDR3 is TGTGCCACCAGCTGGGGGACCCAGGGGAAAAACATTCAGTACTTC.

This chain joins TRBV6-6 and TRBJ1-4; D perhaps matches TRBD1 (5 bases). Trimming stripped 5 bases from V and 3 bases from J, with 13 bases between. CDR3 length: 15 amino acids. Germline CDR1 reads MNHNY; CDR2 reads SVGAGI (reference sequence). The DNA of the CDR3 is TGTGCCAGCAGTCCCCGGCGGGGGGCTAATGAAAAACTGTTTTTT. It codes for CASSPRRGANEKLFF.

The chain employs TRBV5-4 and TRBJ2-3, with D unresolved. The V gene lost 3 bases and the J gene lost 5 bases, with 10 bases spanning the gap. The CDR3 covers 13 residues. Looked up from germline, CDR1 is SGHNT and CDR2 is YYREEE (reference sequence). The DNA of the CDR3 is TGTGCCAGCAGCTCCGACCTGGGAGATACGCAGTATTTT. Translating gives CASSSDLGDTQYF.

A word on this clone: A read error may account for a junction end that differs from germline. The V gene is TRBV10-1, the J gene TRBJ1-3, with TRBD1 identical over 8 bases. The CDR3 has 13 amino acids. Germline CDR1 and CDR2: WNHNN and SYGVQD (reference sequence). CDR3: CASSETVRDRPFF. The CDR3 DNA follows: TGCGCCAGCAGTGAGACGGTACGGGACAGGCCTTTTTTT.

This chain uses TRBV6-5 with TRBJ1-1; TRBD1 might be the D (5 bases). CDR1 is MNHEY, CDR2 SVGAGI, per germline. The CDR3 totals 12 residues. With 0 bases removed from V and 10 bases from J, the gap between germline ends came to 9 bases. The CDR3 loop reads CASSYSGGGAFF. The CDR3 DNA sequence: TGTGCCAGCAGTTACTCCGGTGGGGGAGCTTTCTTT.

V gene TRBV5-6 combines with J gene TRBJ2-4; D unresolved. In germline, CDR1 is SGHDT, CDR2 YYEEEE. This CDR3 comprises 14 residues. Trimming left V 3 bases short and J 1 base short, with 8 bases between. CDR3 nucleotides: TGTGCCAGCAGCTATGACCGTGCCAAAAACATTCAGTACTTC. The encoded protein is CASSYDRAKNIQYF.

The chain carries TRBV28 and TRBJ1-3, with D unclear. This CDR3 is 14 amino acids long. Between the trimmed V and J ends, which lost 7 bases and 0 bases, there was a span of 10 bases. Germline V gene data show CDR1 as MDHEN and CDR2 as SYDVKM. In DNA form, the CDR3 reads TGTGCCAGCACCCTCAGCCACTCTGGAAACACCATATATTTT. This gives the protein CASTLSHSGNTIYF.

This clone came up once. V usage is TRBV18 and J usage is TRBJ2-5, with 9 nucleotides matching TRBD1. V was pared by 2 bases and J by 5 bases, with 6 bases of the junction left unmatched. This CDR3 is 15 amino acids long. CDR1 and CDR2 (germline): KGHSH, LQKENI. The DNA of the CDR3 is TGTGCCAGCTCACCATTAGGGACAGGGTTCGAGACCCAGTACTTC. This gives the protein CASSPLGTGFETQYF.

This clone was found once. The chain joins TRBV19 to TRBJ2-3; D is unresolved. The CDR3 runs to 13 residues. V was pared by 3 bases and J by 2 bases, with 6 bases between. Germline loops: CDR1 LNHDA, CDR2 SQIVND (reference sequence). The CDR3 protein is CASSIQLTDTQYF. The DNA of the CDR3 is TGTGCCAGTAGTATTCAGCTCACAGATACGCAGTATTTT. Supplemented by reference TRBV19 and TRBJ2-3, the full variable domain reads DGGITQSPKYLFRKEGQNVTLSCEQNLNHDAMYWYRQDPGQGLRLIYYSQIVNDFQKGDIAEGYSVSREKKESFPLTVTSAQKNPTAFYLCASSIQLTDTQYFGPGTRLTVL.

The V call is TRBV4-1, the J call TRBJ1-5, with TRBD1 identical over 11 bases. In germline, CDR1 is MGHRA, CDR2 YSYEKL. This CDR3 is 16 amino acids long. V shed 2 bases and J 5 bases; nucleotides not matched to a gene: 5. The CDR3: CASSQTRTGGDQPQHF. CDR3 nucleotide sequence: TGCGCCAGCAGCCAAACACGGACAGGGGGCGATCAGCCCCAGCATTTT.